Each of the 24 T cell receptor beta chains below was sequenced from the same sample in a study of T cell repertoires in cytomegalovirus infection. These receptors are not linked to any known antigen. MiXCR was run by TCRdb on the reads, yielding one entry per CDR3 protein. The sample comprises 110,000 to 150,000 distinct CDR3 sequences, over 30% of which are singletons, and 45% to 55% rests with the top ten. The sample was CD8+ T cells from cultured PBMCs, taken from culture after CMV antigen stimulation. The receptors were sampled from a human donor in good health (CMV status not recorded). Some clones in this sample may be carry-over from other donors' samples.

The chain is built from TRBV27 and TRBJ2-3; 10 nucleotides align to TRBD2. The V and J ends lost 5 bases and 2 bases, in that order; junction bases with no gene match: 7. The CDR3 runs to 16 residues. CDR1 and CDR2 (germline): MNHEY, SMNVEV (reference sequence). In DNA, the CDR3 is TGTGCCAGCAGTCCCTTAGCGGGGGGACCCACAGATACGCAGTATTTT. Its translation is CASSPLAGGPTDTQYF.

This clonotype was observed a few times. J is TRBJ2-1 and V is TRBV7-8; the match to TRBD2 covers 10 bases. The V gene end was trimmed by 1 base and the J gene end by 9 bases; junction bases not matched to a gene: 15. Germline V gene sequence: CDR1 SGHVS, CDR2 FQNEAQ. This CDR3 has 18 residues. The CDR3 protein is CASSLERGSGGPRTEQFF. The DNA of the CDR3 is TGTGCCAGCAGCTTAGAGAGGGGTAGCGGGGGGCCTCGTACTGAGCAGTTCTTC. Looking up the rest from reference TRBV7-8 and TRBJ2-1 gives the full variable domain: GAGVSQSPRYKVAKRGQDVALRCDPISGHVSLFWYQQALGQGPEFLTYFQNEAQLDKSGLPSDRFFAERPEGSVSTLKIQRTQQEDSAVYLCASSLERGSGGPRTEQFFGPGTRLTVL.

In this sample, this clonotype turned up a few times. This chain connects TRBV11-2 to TRBJ2-5, with 9 bases lining up with TRBD2. Germline CDR1 is SGHAT and CDR2 is FQNNGV. V dropped 0 bases and J dropped 6; count of bases not matched to a gene: 8. The CDR3 totals 16 residues. The CDR3 region has the DNA TGTGCCAGCAGCTTAGAAGGCGGGGGGGCTAGAAAGACCCAGTACTTC. Amino acids: CASSLEGGGARKTQYF.

The chain employs TRBV7-9 and TRBJ1-1; D uncertain. This CDR3 contains 14 residues. Germline lookup yields CDR1 SEHNR and CDR2 FQNEAQ (reference sequence). V lost 3 bases and J lost 5, with 13 bases in between. As DNA, the CDR3 is TGTGCCAGCAGCTTCCACGGAGGGTCGACTGAAGCTTTCTTT. It is translated as CASSFHGGSTEAFF.

The chain employs TRBV19 and TRBJ2-1, with TRBD1 matching 10 bases. CDR3 size: 14 residues. From germline, CDR1 is LNHDA and CDR2 SQIVND (reference sequence). The trim removed 10 bases at V and 7 bases at J, leaving 10 bases unmatched. CDR3 DNA: TGTGCCATCTCGTCGGGACAGGGGTTAAATGAGCAGTTCTTC. It yields the protein CAISSGQGLNEQFF.

The table lists this clonotype with many counts. V usage is TRBV6-2 or TRBV6-3 and J usage is TRBJ2-2; D unresolved. CDR1 is MNHEY and CDR2 is SVGEGT in the germline V gene. V lost 4 bases to trimming and J lost 6 bases, with 6 bases between them. CDR3 length: 12 amino acids. The CDR3 is CASSWGAGELFF. The CDR3 DNA reads as TGTGCCAGCAGTTGGGGTGCCGGGGAGCTGTTTTTT.

This clonotype was recorded many times. The chain is built from TRBV12-3 or TRBV12-4 and TRBJ2-5, with 11 positions matching TRBD2. CDR3 length: 18 amino acids. V trimming: 4 bases; J trimming: 5 bases; junction bases outside the gene matches: 15. The CDR3: CASSSTWGNSGGVETQYF. The CDR3 nucleotides are TGTGCCAGCAGTTCTACCTGGGGAAATAGCGGGGGGGTGGAGACCCAGTACTTC.

This clonotype has just a few counts. This sequence joins TRBV24-1 and TRBJ2-1; a possible D gene is TRBD2 (6 bases). CDR1 is KGHDR and CDR2 is SFDVKD in the germline V gene. The CDR3 loop spans 14 amino acids. The V gene lost 5 bases and the J gene lost 6 bases, with 13 bases spanning the gap. CDR3 amino acids: CATSGRRVPNEQFF. The CDR3 DNA follows: TGTGCCACCAGTGGGAGGAGGGTGCCCAATGAGCAGTTCTTC.

This clonotype was counted between two and nine times. In nucleotides, the CDR3 is TGTGCCAGTAGTGACACAGCGGTTTTCACTGAAGCTTTCTTT. Translation gives CASSDTAVFTEAFF. The chain has TRBV19 and TRBJ1-1; D gene uncertain. The CDR3 has 14 residues. Germline V gene data show CDR1 as LNHDA and CDR2 as SQIVND (reference sequence). V was trimmed by 5 bases and J by 4 bases, leaving 14 bases between them.

The CDR3 reads CASRMDGYTF. CDR3 nucleotide sequence: TGTGCCAGTAGGATGGATGGCTACACCTTC. This sequence joins TRBV19 and TRBJ1-2; D gene uncertain. CDR1 LNHDA and CDR2 SQIVND come from the germline V gene (reference sequence). The CDR3 consists of 10 residues. Trimming removed 6 bases from V and 6 bases from J, with 5 bases in between.

This chain joins TRBV12-5 and TRBJ2-1; D gene ambiguous. Trimming cost V 4 bases and J 7 bases, with 5 bases left between them. Germline lookup yields CDR1 LGHNT and CDR2 FRNRAP. This CDR3 spans 11 amino acids. CDR3 protein: CASGSGNEQFF. The CDR3 region has the DNA TGTGCTAGTGGTTCTGGGAATGAGCAGTTCTTC. The full variable domain, with the rest looked up from reference TRBV12-5 and TRBJ2-1, is DARVTQTPRHKVTEMGQEVTMRCQPILGHNTVFWYRQTMMQGLELLAYFRNRAPLDDSGMPKDRFSAEMPDATLATLKIQPSEPRDSAVYFCASGSGNEQFFGPGTRLTVL.

This clonotype occurred a few times. V and J are TRBV27 and TRBJ2-1; 9 bases agree with TRBD2. The V and J ends lost 7 bases and 0 bases, in that order; junction bases with no gene match: 7. Germline lookup yields CDR1 MNHEY and CDR2 SMNVEV (reference sequence). The CDR3 length is 16 residues. CDR3 amino acids: CASIPSGGSSYNEQFF. The CDR3 bases are TGTGCCAGCATCCCGAGCGGGGGGAGCTCCTACAATGAGCAGTTCTTC.

This clonotype was recorded many times. This chain joins TRBV7-6 and TRBJ1-2; TRBD1 matches at 8 bases. The CDR3 totals 18 residues. The V and J ends lost 4 bases and 3 bases, in that order; junction bases with no gene match: 16. CDR1 is SGHVS and CDR2 is FNYEAQ in the germline V gene. In nucleotides, the CDR3 is TGTGCCAGCAGCTCGGTAGGACAGGGTCACCACGAGGACTATGGCTACACCTTC. Residues: CASSSVGQGHHEDYGYTF.

The rearrangement links TRBV6-1 to TRBJ2-7, with D possibly being TRBD1 (6 bases). Per the germline V gene, CDR1 is MNHNS and CDR2 is SASEGT. This CDR3 is built from 14 residues. Deletions cut 7 bases from V and 2 bases from J, with 15 bases between. The CDR3 coding sequence is TGTGCCAGCACCGAAGGGGGATTCCCCTACGAGCAGTACTTC. Translating gives CASTEGGFPYEQYF.

The gene calls are TRBV15 and TRBJ2-5, with 7 bases that match TRBD2. V lost 3 bases, J lost 5 bases, and 12 bases stayed unmatched. Germline V gene sequence: CDR1 LNHNV, CDR2 YYDKDF (reference sequence). CDR3 length equals 16 residues. The CDR3 DNA sequence: TGTGCCACCAGCAGCGACTCGGGGGGTTTGAGGGAGACCCAGTACTTC. Translated: CATSSDSGGLRETQYF. The full variable domain, in which reference TRBV15 and TRBJ2-5 provide the parts outside the CDR3, is DAMVIQNPRYQVTQFGKPVTLSCSQTLNHNVMYWYQQKSSQAPKLLFHYYDKDFNNEADTPDNFQSRRPNTSFCFLDIRSPGLGDTAMYLCATSSDSGGLRETQYFGPGTRLLVL.

Regarding this clonotype: A much larger clone differs from this one at a single base, so this may be a read error. The chain couples TRBV19 to TRBJ2-1; 8 positions match TRBD1. This CDR3 comprises 15 residues. J lost 5 bases, V lost 5 bases, and 8 bases had no gene match. The germline gives CDR1 LNHDA, CDR2 SQIVND (reference sequence). CDR3 sequence: CASSVQGALNNEQFF. CDR3 DNA: TGTGCCAGTAGTGTGCAGGGGGCACTAAACAATGAGCAGTTCTTC. The whole variable domain, remainder taken from reference TRBV19 and TRBJ2-1, is DGGITQSPKYLFRKEGQNVTLSCEQNLNHDAMYWYRQDPGQGLRLIYYSQIVNDFQKGDIAEGYSVSREKKESFPLTVTSAQKNPTAFYLCASSVQGALNNEQFFGPGTRLTVL.

The chain joins TRBV27 to TRBJ2-3; perhaps TRBD2 as D (5 bases). The CDR3 has 15 residues. V lost 7 bases, J lost 5 bases, and 19 bases lay in between. Germline CDR1 MNHEY, CDR2 SMNVEV (reference sequence). CDR3 nucleotide sequence: TGTGCCAGCAAACCAACCCCGGGGTGGAAAGATACGCAGTATTTT. Its protein product is CASKPTPGWKDTQYF.

There are a few counts of this clonotype. The J gene is TRBJ1-1, the V gene TRBV18; D may be TRBD1 (5 bases). Germline V gene sequence: CDR1 KGHSH, CDR2 LQKENI. CDR3 length: 15 residues. V lost 3 bases and J 1 base, leaving 12 bases between the germline ends. The CDR3, as DNA: TGTGCCAGCTCACCCCCGGCTGGGGGGAACACTGAAGCTTTCTTT. This codes for CASSPPAGGNTEAFF.

This sequence joins TRBV27 and TRBJ1-1, with 8 bases identical to TRBD1. Trimming removed 5 bases from V and 4 bases from J; junction bases left unmatched: 6. The germline gives CDR1 MNHEY, CDR2 SMNVEV (reference sequence). The CDR3 has 14 residues. The CDR3 sequence is CASSPPGQGTEAFF. CDR3 coding DNA: TGTGCCAGCAGTCCCCCCGGACAGGGCACTGAAGCTTTCTTT.

The V call is TRBV28, the J call TRBJ1-1; D remains unclear. The CDR3 is 13 amino acids. CDR1 is MDHEN, CDR2 SYDVKM, per germline. Trimming left V 3 bases short and J 11 bases short, with 16 bases between. The CDR3 protein is CASSFSLRVGAFF. CDR3 sequence (DNA): TGTGCCAGCAGTTTCTCCTTACGGGTTGGGGCTTTCTTT.

This clonotype was observed a handful of times. V usage is TRBV7-9 and J usage is TRBJ1-1, with 7 bases aligning to TRBD1. Trimming removed 4 bases from V and 4 bases from J; junction bases left unmatched: 6. CDR1 and CDR2 from the germline V gene are SEHNR and FQNEAQ (reference sequence). CDR3 size: 14 residues. In nucleotides, the CDR3 is TGTGCCAGCAGCTCCACAGGGGCATCCACTGAAGCTTTCTTT. It translates to CASSSTGASTEAFF. Supplemented by reference TRBV7-9 and TRBJ1-1, the full variable domain reads DTGVSQNPRHKITKRGQNVTFRCDPISEHNRLYWYRQTLGQGPEFLTYFQNEAQLEKSRLLSDRFSAERPKGSFSTLEIQRTEQGDSAMYLCASSSTGASTEAFFGQGTRLTVV.

This sequence joins TRBV6-5 and TRBJ2-2, with D unresolved. This CDR3 has 15 residues. V was pared by 2 bases and J by 0 bases, with 7 bases between. CDR1 and CDR2 from the germline V gene are MNHEY and SVGAGI. As DNA, the CDR3 is TGTGCCAGCAGTTACCTGGCGTCGAACACCGGGGAGCTGTTTTTT. This sequence encodes CASSYLASNTGELFF.

The sample holds a few counts of this clonotype. This rearrangement joins TRBV11-3 to TRBJ2-2; D is uncertain. The CDR3 length is 13 residues. Trimming removed 5 bases from V and 7 bases from J, with 11 bases in between. CDR1 SGHNT and CDR2 YENEEA come from the germline V gene. CDR3: CASSPNEGGELFF. The CDR3 DNA reads TGTGCCAGCAGCCCTAATGAAGGCGGGGAGCTGTTTTTT. The whole variable domain, filled in from reference TRBV11-3 and TRBJ2-2, reads EAGVVQSPRYKIIEKKQPVAFWCNPISGHNTLYWYLQNLGQGPELLIRYENEEAVDDSQLPKDRFSAERLKGVDSTLKIQPAELGDSAVYLCASSPNEGGELFFGEGSRLTVL.

In its sample, this clonotype was seen many times. The V and J genes are TRBV5-4 and TRBJ1-2; possibly TRBD1 for D (5 bases). Germline V gene data show CDR1 as SGHNT and CDR2 as YYREEE (reference sequence). Trimming left V 4 bases short and J 3 bases short, with 16 bases between. CDR3 length: 15 residues. CDR3 sequence: CASSLGQGGYYGYTF. The CDR3 DNA reads as TGTGCCAGCAGCCTGGGGCAGGGAGGATACTATGGCTACACCTTC.